The text below deals with one TCR beta chain. As originally analysed: Scientists estimated how many nucleated cells there were by amplifying reference gene primers. Profiled with immunoSEQ multiplex PCR; TCRdb holds only in-frame clones, not every one. V, J and clone size derive from that table, while D and trimming were established from the DNA sequence. The data show roughly 100,000 clones, approximately 86% seen once. Germline values: CDR1 MGHRA, CDR2 YSYEKL. Between the trimmed V and J ends, which lost 0 bases and 1 base, there was a span of 7 bases. The CDR3 has 15 residues. The data derive from a study of blood T cell repertoires in COVID-19. As for the study in general: From T cells, B-cell-depleted T cells, or PBMCs came the material, which was cDNA or gDNA.

The sequenced material came from peripheral blood. The clonotype was recovered from a human donor in a cohort sampled during active COVID-19. The chain combines TRBV4-1 with TRBJ2-1; perhaps TRBD2 as D (6 bases). The CDR3 sequence: CASSQDRGSYNEQFF. The CDR3 nucleotides read TGCGCCAGCAGCCAAGACCGGGGGTCCTACAATGAGCAGTTCTTC.